A selection of T cell receptor beta chains follows, all from one sample in a study of control samples from healthy donors and cancer patients. Sequenced by immunoSEQ multiplex PCR; TCRdb stores in-frame clones only, minus some. The sample records about 12,000 clones, around 89% being singletons. Material for sequencing was formalin-fixed, paraffin-embedded tissue. Receptors originate from a male donor with melanoma. Each CDR3 is given with its conserved first and last residue. Each record gives: V gene, clone size, D gene, J gene, CDR3 protein, CDR3 DNA. D genes are given only for firm matches. A clone size is listed for some rows: how often the clone was seen (once, few, many), or a class if it is expanded.

v_gene: TRBV19; abundance: -; d_gene: -; j_gene: TRBJ2-5; CDR3aa: CASSIQGWMKGAQYF; CDR3nt: TGTGCCAGTAGTATACAGGGTTGGATGAAGGGAGCCCAGTACTTC
v_gene: TRBV7-2; abundance: -; d_gene: TRBD1; j_gene: TRBJ1-3; CDR3aa: CASSTDRGTGNTIYF; CDR3nt: TGTGCCAGCAGCACTGACAGGGGCACAGGAAACACCATATATTTT
v_gene: TRBV14; abundance: -; d_gene: TRBD2; j_gene: TRBJ2-7; CDR3aa: CASSRLAAGVGSYEQYF; CDR3nt: TGTGCCAGCAGCCGCCTAGCAGCGGGAGTCGGCTCCTACGAGCAGTACTTC
v_gene: TRBV19; abundance: -; d_gene: -; j_gene: TRBJ1-6; CDR3aa: CASSIEGSPLHF; CDR3nt: TGTGCCAGTAGTATAGAGGGTTCACCCCTCCACTTT
v_gene: TRBV11-3; abundance: -; d_gene: -; j_gene: TRBJ2-3; CDR3aa: CASSLRLTMYRGTDTQYF; CDR3nt: TGTGCCAGCAGCTTAAGACTAACGATGTACCGTGGCACAGATACGCAGTATTTT
v_gene: TRBV23-1; abundance: once; d_gene: TRBD1; j_gene: TRBJ2-5; CDR3aa: CASSQGKRQGARGSQETQYF; CDR3nt: TGCGCCAGCAGTCAAGGGAAGAGACAGGGGGCTAGAGGAAGTCAAGAGACCCAGTACTTC
v_gene: TRBV14; abundance: -; d_gene: -; j_gene: TRBJ1-2; CDR3aa: CASSQLRGNYGYTF; CDR3nt: TGTGCCAGCAGCCAACTCAGAGGCAACTATGGCTACACCTTC
v_gene: TRBV14; abundance: -; d_gene: -; j_gene: TRBJ1-4; CDR3aa: CASSQLGNEKLFF; CDR3nt: TGTGCCAGCAGCCAACTGGGTAATGAAAAACTGTTTTTT
v_gene: TRBV18; abundance: -; d_gene: -; j_gene: TRBJ2-5; CDR3aa: CASSPRETQYF; CDR3nt: TGTGCCAGCTCACCACGTGAGACCCAGTACTTC
v_gene: TRBV7-2; abundance: few; d_gene: -; j_gene: TRBJ1-1; CDR3aa: CASSIHRDGEAFF; CDR3nt: TGTGCCAGCAGCATCCACCGGGACGGTGAAGCTTTCTTT
v_gene: TRBV6-5; abundance: -; d_gene: TRBD1; j_gene: TRBJ2-7; CDR3aa: CASSYGGQGYEQYF; CDR3nt: TGTGCCAGCAGTTACGGGGGACAGGGATACGAGCAGTACTTC
v_gene: TRBV6-6; abundance: -; d_gene: TRBD1; j_gene: TRBJ1-5; CDR3aa: CASQGQGDSNQPQHF; CDR3nt: TGTGCCAGTCAGGGACAGGGGGATAGCAATCAGCCCCAGCATTTT
v_gene: TRBV19; abundance: -; d_gene: -; j_gene: TRBJ2-5; CDR3aa: CASWGGQPQETQYF; CDR3nt: TGTGCCAGTTGGGGGGGACAGCCTCAAGAGACCCAGTACTTC
v_gene: TRBV3-1/TRBV3-2; abundance: -; d_gene: -; j_gene: TRBJ2-1; CDR3aa: CASSSSLRVLNEQFF; CDR3nt: TGTGCCAGCAGCTCATCCCTCAGGGTTCTCAATGAGCAGTTCTTC
v_gene: TRBV20-1; abundance: -; d_gene: TRBD1; j_gene: TRBJ1-2; CDR3aa: CSASSPGTGTAHYGYTF; CDR3nt: TGCAGTGCTAGTTCCCCCGGGACAGGGACGGCCCACTATGGCTACACCTTC
v_gene: TRBV15; abundance: once; d_gene: TRBD2; j_gene: TRBJ2-1; CDR3aa: CATSREWREWLF; CDR3nt: TGTGCCACCAGCAGAGAGTGGCGGGAGTGGCTCTTC
v_gene: TRBV7-9; abundance: -; d_gene: -; j_gene: TRBJ1-6; CDR3aa: CASSLAQNNSPLHF; CDR3nt: TGTGCCAGCAGCTTAGCACAGAATAATTCACCCCTCCACTTT
v_gene: TRBV29-1; abundance: -; d_gene: -; j_gene: TRBJ2-3; CDR3aa: CSSEGGATDTQYF; CDR3nt: TGCAGCTCTGAAGGTGGGGCAACAGATACGCAGTATTTT
v_gene: TRBV11-2; abundance: few; d_gene: -; j_gene: TRBJ1-1; CDR3aa: CASSYGAGMNTEAFF; CDR3nt: TGTGCCAGCAGCTACGGGGCGGGAATGAACACTGAAGCTTTCTTT
v_gene: TRBV28; abundance: -; d_gene: -; j_gene: TRBJ2-3; CDR3aa: CASSLRIRAGTDTQYF; CDR3nt: TGTGCCAGCAGTTTAAGAATTCGGGCAGGAACAGATACGCAGTATTTT
v_gene: TRBV5-4; abundance: -; d_gene: -; j_gene: TRBJ2-4; CDR3aa: CASSFIGGAKNIQYF; CDR3nt: TGTGCCAGCAGCTTTATTGGGGGAGCCAAAAACATTCAGTACTTC
v_gene: TRBV11-2; abundance: -; d_gene: TRBD1; j_gene: TRBJ1-2; CDR3aa: CASSSLRDRGRNYGYTF; CDR3nt: TGTGCCAGCAGCTCCCTCCGGGACAGGGGGCGAAACTATGGCTACACCTTC
v_gene: TRBV14; abundance: -; d_gene: -; j_gene: TRBJ1-2; CDR3aa: CASSQVGQDNYGYTF; CDR3nt: TGTGCCAGCAGCCAAGTGGGGCAGGATAACTATGGCTACACCTTC
v_gene: TRBV19; abundance: once; d_gene: TRBD1; j_gene: TRBJ2-2; CDR3aa: CASRPGQGPYTGELFF; CDR3nt: TGTGCCAGTAGGCCGGGACAGGGGCCTTATACCGGGGAGCTGTTTTTT
v_gene: TRBV12-3/TRBV12-4; abundance: once; d_gene: -; j_gene: TRBJ1-2; CDR3aa: CASRTYRGYTF; CDR3nt: TGTGCCAGCAGGACTTATAGAGGCTACACCTTC
v_gene: TRBV5-4; abundance: -; d_gene: -; j_gene: TRBJ1-5; CDR3aa: CASSLDSSQPQHF; CDR3nt: TGTGCCAGCAGCTTGGACAGTTCCCAGCCCCAGCATTTT
v_gene: TRBV12-3/TRBV12-4; abundance: -; d_gene: -; j_gene: TRBJ2-7; CDR3aa: CASSPLGGEQYF; CDR3nt: TGTGCCAGCAGTCCCCTCGGTGGTGAGCAGTACTTC
v_gene: TRBV19; abundance: -; d_gene: -; j_gene: TRBJ1-1; CDR3aa: CASSMMAQGNTEAFF; CDR3nt: TGTGCCAGTAGTATGATGGCACAGGGTAACACTGAAGCTTTCTTT
v_gene: TRBV12-3/TRBV12-4; abundance: -; d_gene: -; j_gene: TRBJ2-4; CDR3aa: CASSSLGRLQYF; CDR3nt: TGTGCCAGCAGTTCACTGGGACGGCTCCAGTACTTC
v_gene: TRBV28; abundance: -; d_gene: -; j_gene: TRBJ1-2; CDR3aa: CASSSPSYGYTF; CDR3nt: TGTGCCAGCAGCTCACCCTCTTATGGCTACACCTTC
v_gene: TRBV6-5; abundance: -; d_gene: -; j_gene: TRBJ2-1; CDR3aa: CASSYVAEGYNEQFF; CDR3nt: TGTGCCAGCAGTTACGTAGCGGAGGGCTACAATGAGCAGTTCTTC
v_gene: TRBV11-2; abundance: -; d_gene: TRBD2; j_gene: TRBJ2-2; CDR3aa: CASDPGLGSGELFF; CDR3nt: TGTGCCAGTGATCCGGGACTAGGATCCGGGGAGCTGTTTTTT
v_gene: TRBV6-2/TRBV6-3; abundance: once; d_gene: -; j_gene: TRBJ2-3; CDR3aa: CASSYEQTSTDTQYF; CDR3nt: TGTGCCAGCAGTTATGAACAAACTAGCACAGATACGCAGTATTTT